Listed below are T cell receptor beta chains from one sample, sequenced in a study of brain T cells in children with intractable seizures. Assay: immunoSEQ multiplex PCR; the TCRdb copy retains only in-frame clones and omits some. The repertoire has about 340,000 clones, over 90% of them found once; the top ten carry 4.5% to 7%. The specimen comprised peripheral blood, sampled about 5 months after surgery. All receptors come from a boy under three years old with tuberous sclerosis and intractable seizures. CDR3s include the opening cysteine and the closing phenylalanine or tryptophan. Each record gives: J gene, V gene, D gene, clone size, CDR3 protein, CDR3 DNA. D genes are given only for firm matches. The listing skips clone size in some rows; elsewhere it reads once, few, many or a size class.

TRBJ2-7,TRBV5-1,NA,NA,CASSWGHYEQYF,TGCGCCAGCAGCTGGGGCCACTACGAGCAGTACTTC
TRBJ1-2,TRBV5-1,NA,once,CASSSRTPGLGYTF,TGCGCCAGCAGCTCCAGGACACCTGGGCTTGGCTACACCTTC
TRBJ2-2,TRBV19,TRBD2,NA,CASSILTSDTGELFF,TGTGCCAGTAGTATACTCACTAGCGACACCGGGGAGCTGTTTTTT
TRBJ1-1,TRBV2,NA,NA,CASIPDSLNTEAFF,TGTGCCAGCATTCCGGACAGTTTGAACACTGAAGCTTTCTTT
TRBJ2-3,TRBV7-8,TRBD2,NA,CASSYGLAGAAQYF,TGTGCCAGCAGCTACGGGCTAGCGGGAGCTGCGCAGTATTTT
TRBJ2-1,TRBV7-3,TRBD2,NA,CASSPNVGLGYNEQFF,TGTGCCAGCAGTCCTAATGTAGGACTAGGCTACAATGAGCAGTTCTTC
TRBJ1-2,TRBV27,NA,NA,CATRGGRYGYTF,TGTGCCACCCGCGGAGGCCGCTATGGCTACACCTTC
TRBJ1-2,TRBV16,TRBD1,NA,CASSPIRSGTANYGYTF,TGTGCCAGCAGCCCGATCCGATCCGGGACAGCGAACTATGGCTACACCTTC
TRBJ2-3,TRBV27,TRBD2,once,CASGPGGTQYF,TGTGCCAGCGGTCCCGGGGGGACGCAGTATTTT
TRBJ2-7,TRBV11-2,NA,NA,CASSSLDQGRRSTYEQYF,TGTGCCAGCAGCTCTCTGGATCAGGGACGTCGGTCGACCTACGAGCAGTACTTC
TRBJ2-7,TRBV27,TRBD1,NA,CASSLLGQVGQYF,TGTGCCAGCAGTTTACTGGGACAGGTAGGGCAGTACTTC
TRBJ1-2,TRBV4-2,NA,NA,CASSQDNVGYTF,TGTGCCAGCAGCCAAGATAATGTCGGCTACACCTTC
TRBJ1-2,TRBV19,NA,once,CASSIESGAEVEAF,TGTGCCAGTAGTATAGAATCCGGGGCCGAAGTTGAGGCCTTC
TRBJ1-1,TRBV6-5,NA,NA,CASTSPGMNTEAFF,TGTGCCAGCACCAGTCCCGGCATGAACACTGAAGCTTTCTTT
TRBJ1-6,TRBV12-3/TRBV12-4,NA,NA,CASRTDSYSPLHF,TGTGCCAGCAGGACCGACAGCTATTCACCCCTCCACTTT
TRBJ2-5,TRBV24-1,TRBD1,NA,CATSDPSTGGWETQYF,TGTGCCACCAGTGATCCCTCGACAGGGGGATGGGAGACCCAGTACTTC
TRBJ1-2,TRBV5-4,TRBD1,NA,CASSPGTGGAGGYTF,TGTGCCAGCAGCCCCGGGACAGGGGGCGCGGGGGGCTACACCTTC
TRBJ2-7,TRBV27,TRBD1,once,CASFGQGAIVQYF,TGTGCCAGCTTCGGACAGGGGGCCATCGTGCAGTACTTC
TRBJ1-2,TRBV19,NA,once,CASSVFNYGYTF,TGTGCCAGTAGTGTTTTTAACTATGGCTACACCTTC
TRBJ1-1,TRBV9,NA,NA,CASSVATGLTEAFF,TGTGCCAGCAGCGTAGCCACAGGGCTCACTGAAGCTTTCTTT
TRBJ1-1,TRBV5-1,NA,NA,CASRAGPNTEAFF,TGCGCCAGCAGAGCGGGACCGAACACTGAAGCTTTCTTT
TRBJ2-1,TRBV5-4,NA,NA,CASSLGAHSINEQFF,TGTGCCAGCAGCTTGGGGGCCCATAGCATAAATGAGCAGTTCTTC
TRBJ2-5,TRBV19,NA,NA,CASSTTAGFQETQYF,TGTGCCAGTAGTACTACAGCGGGTTTCCAAGAGACCCAGTACTTC
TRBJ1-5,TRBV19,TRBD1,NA,CASSIHRGGNQPQHF,TGTGCCAGTAGTATACACAGGGGAGGCAATCAGCCCCAGCATTTT
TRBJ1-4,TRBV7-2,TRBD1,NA,CASSFTGDEKLFF,TGTGCCAGCAGCTTCACAGGGGACGAAAAACTGTTTTTT
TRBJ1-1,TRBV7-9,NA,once,CASSFFRGEAFF,TGTGCCAGCAGCTTTTTCCGGGGGGAAGCTTTCTTT
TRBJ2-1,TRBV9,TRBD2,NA,CASSVGLGYYNEQFF,TGTGCCAGCAGCGTGGGACTAGGGTACTACAATGAGCAGTTCTTC
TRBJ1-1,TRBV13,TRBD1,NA,CASSWMWGQGVLEMGNTEAFF,TGTGCCAGCAGCTGGATGTGGGGACAGGGAGTTCTTGAGATGGGGAACACTGAAGCTTTCTTT